This TCR beta chain originates from a study of shared clonotypes between healthy human individuals. Across the whole study: Donors had three CD4 naive, three CD4 memory, two CD8 naive and one CD8 memory plate apiece.

V shed 4 bases, J shed 1 base, and the junction held 6 bases outside the gene matches. Per the germline V gene, CDR1 is SQVTM and CDR2 is ANQGSEA. The CDR3 sequence is 15 residues long. The study enrolled healthy HIV-negative adults without recent acute infections or vaccinations as donors. Deep-level running was used for the assay. The protocol was immunoSEQ multiplex PCR, while the TCRdb copy is restricted to in-frame clones and leaves out a portion. This table has 2.3 million or so clones, about 92% appearing once. The sequence derives from a man aged 18 to 29 in good health. Some clones in this sample may be carry-over from other donors' samples. Sequencing was performed on naive CD4+ T cells from PBMCs. The subset: CD45RA+ positively selected. The chain is built from TRBV29-1 and TRBJ2-3; 9 bases line up with TRBD1. In DNA, the CDR3 is TGCAGCGTTGTCCCGGGACAGGGCCGCACAGATACGCAGTATTTT. Protein product: CSVVPGQGRTDTQYF.